What follows are 12 T cell receptor beta chains derived from one specimen sequenced in a study of T cell repertoires in cytomegalovirus infection. These receptors lack a known antigen. TCRdb reprocessed the reads with MiXCR, giving one entry per CDR3 protein. The profile shows 80,000 or so distinct CDR3 sequences, around 25% of them singletons. Sequenced material: CD8+ T cells from cultured PBMCs, taken from culture after CMV antigen stimulation. Receptors originate from a human donor in good health (CMV status not recorded). Some clones in this sample may be carry-over from other donors' samples.

The chain uses TRBV6-6 and TRBJ2-7; a weak D match, TRBD2 (6 bases). The CDR3 sequence is 13 residues long. CDR1 and CDR2 (germline): MNHNY, SVGAGI (reference sequence). V was shortened by 0 bases and J by 4 bases, with 7 bases between the two germline ends. The CDR3 reads CASSYSEGYEQYF. The CDR3, as DNA: TGTGCCAGCAGTTACTCGGAGGGGTACGAGCAGTACTTC.

This clonotype appeared many times. The chain uses TRBV7-9 and TRBJ1-2; the match to TRBD1 covers 10 bases. The junction had 4 bases not matched to a gene; V was cut back by 1 base and J by 5 bases. The CDR3 loop spans 15 amino acids. Germline CDR1 SEHNR, CDR2 FQNEAQ (reference sequence). CDR3 residues: CASSLGTGGIYGYTF. DNA of the CDR3: TGTGCCAGCAGCTTAGGGACAGGGGGTATATATGGCTACACCTTC.

Only a few counts were recorded for this clonotype. This sequence joins TRBV28 and TRBJ2-5, with 8 bases fitting TRBD1. This CDR3 region has 16 residues. The V segment lost 3 bases and the J segment 2 bases; nucleotides outside the gene matches: 8. Germline-derived CDR1 and CDR2 are MDHEN and SYDVKM. The DNA for the CDR3 is TGTGCCAGCAGTTTCAGCAGGGGGCGGATTCAAGAGACCCAGTACTTC. This translates into CASSFSRGRIQETQYF.

The chain employs TRBV7-9 and TRBJ2-1; TRBD2 agrees at 12 bases. V trimming: 5 bases; J trimming: 10 bases; junction bases outside the gene matches: 3. The CDR3 totals 13 residues. Per the germline V gene, CDR1 is SEHNR and CDR2 is FQNEAQ (reference sequence). The CDR3: CASSPGLAGEQFF. In DNA form, the CDR3 reads TGTGCCAGCAGCCCCGGACTAGCGGGAGAGCAGTTCTTC.

As for this clonotype: Being one base from a much bigger clone, this may be a read error. The CDR3 carries no conserved terminal phenylalanine or tryptophan, so it likely arises from a read error. The genes are TRBV7-3 and TRBJ1-1; D gene unclear. This CDR3 is built from 15 residues. V gave up 1 base and J gave up 1 base, with 10 bases separating them. The germline CDR1 and CDR2 sequences are SGHTA and FQGTGA. The chain's CDR3 is CASSLIRRQNTEAFS. CDR3 coding DNA: TGTGCCAGCAGCTTAATCCGACGGCAGAACACTGAAGCTTTCTCT.

The V and J genes are TRBV7-9 and TRBJ2-7; D unresolved. Trimming stripped 0 bases from V and 3 bases from J, with 6 bases between. This CDR3 has 13 residues. The germline V gene has CDR1 SEHNR and CDR2 FQNEAQ (reference sequence). This chain's CDR3 is CASSLAVNYEQYF. The CDR3 DNA sequence: TGTGCCAGCAGCTTAGCCGTGAACTACGAGCAGTACTTC. Looking up the rest from reference TRBV7-9 and TRBJ2-7 gives the full variable domain: DTGVSQNPRHKITKRGQNVTFRCDPISEHNRLYWYRQTLGQGPEFLTYFQNEAQLEKSRLLSDRFSAERPKGSFSTLEIQRTEQGDSAMYLCASSLAVNYEQYFGPGTRLTVT.

This clonotype has a count of ten or more. J is TRBJ2-1 and V is TRBV7-8, with D possibly TRBD2 on 5 matching bases. The germline V and J ends were trimmed by 1 base and 2 bases, with 12 bases remaining between them. This CDR3 contains 16 residues. Per the germline V gene, CDR1 is SGHVS and CDR2 is FQNEAQ. The CDR3, as DNA: TGTGCCAGCAGCTTAGGTGGGAGTGGGCCCTACAATGAGCAGTTCTTC. It yields the protein CASSLGGSGPYNEQFF.

The J gene is TRBJ2-7, the V gene TRBV20-1; perhaps TRBD1 as D (5 bases). Germline CDR1 is DFQATT and CDR2 is SNEGSKA (reference sequence). V shed 6 bases and J shed 5 bases, with 14 bases lying between them. The CDR3 is 12 residues long. CDR3 residues: CSAPDSGHEQYF. For the CDR3, the DNA is TGCAGTGCCCCAGACAGTGGCCACGAGCAGTACTTC.

The chain couples TRBV5-6 to TRBJ2-7; 8 bases align to TRBD1. Germline trimming cut 0 bases from V and 4 bases from J; bases unmatched to any gene: 3. CDR1 SGHDT and CDR2 YYEEEE come from the germline V gene. The CDR3 runs to 14 residues. The CDR3 DNA sequence: TGTGCCAGCAGCTTGGGGACAGGGAGATACGAGCAGTACTTC. Its translation is CASSLGTGRYEQYF. Variable domain in full (rest from reference TRBV5-6 and TRBJ2-7): DAGVTQSPTHLIKTRGQQVTLRCSPKSGHDTVSWYQQALGQGPQFIFQYYEEEERQRGNFPDRFSGHQFPNYSSELNVNALLLGDSALYLCASSLGTGRYEQYFGPGTRLTVT.

This clonotype has at least ten counts. The V and J genes are TRBV7-9 and TRBJ2-6; D is possibly TRBD2 (7 bases). V was trimmed by 6 bases and J by 2 bases, leaving 11 bases between them. This CDR3 region has 15 residues. Per germline, CDR1 SEHNR and CDR2 FQNEAQ (reference sequence). The chain's CDR3 is CASRIGGAGANVLTF. The CDR3 bases are TGTGCCAGCAGAATAGGGGGGGCTGGGGCCAACGTCCTGACTTTC.

The chain uses TRBV19 and TRBJ2-5, with D possibly matching TRBD2 (6 bases). This CDR3 is 14 amino acids long. V was trimmed by 4 bases and J by 0 bases, leaving 9 bases between them. CDR1 is LNHDA, CDR2 SQIVND, per germline (reference sequence). CDR3 sequence: CASSNGLHQETQYF. The CDR3 DNA sequence: TGTGCCAGTAGTAATGGACTACACCAAGAGACCCAGTACTTC.

This clonotype has ten or more counts. This chain joins TRBV7-2 and TRBJ1-2; D not certain. Trimming shortened V by 1 base and J by 8 bases, and 17 bases separated the two germline ends. Germline lookup yields CDR1 SGHTA and CDR2 FQGNSA. The CDR3 loop spans 15 amino acids. The DNA for the CDR3 is TGTGCCAGCAGCTTAGGGCCCCTCGACCTCGGAGGCTACACCTTC. Protein sequence: CASSLGPLDLGGYTF.